Each of the 25 T cell receptor beta chains below was sequenced from the same sample in a study of beta chain features in type 1 diabetes. General study results and limits: Patients with Type 1 diabetes showed moderately but significantly shorter TCRB CDR3s in all four CD4+ subsets.

The antigens of these receptors remain unknown. Every bit of the isolated RNA underwent reverse transcription, so sequencing read expressed TCRB transcripts. Generated by immunoSEQ multiplex PCR, the TCRdb table keeps only in-frame clones and is missing some. Among 500,000 to 850,000 clones listed, around 15% were seen once. Sequenced sample: naive CD4+ T cells from blood. These receptors were taken from a man between 18 and 29 years old with type 1 diabetes.

This clone occurred a few times. V usage is TRBV7-2 and J usage is TRBJ2-1; the D is unclear. The germline V and J ends were trimmed by 1 base and 6 bases, with 7 bases remaining between them. Germline loops: CDR1 SGHTA, CDR2 FQGNSA. There are 13 residues in the CDR3. CDR3 nucleotide sequence: TGTGCCAGCAGCTTAGTCTCGTCCAATGAGCAGTTCTTC. This translates into CASSLVSSNEQFF.

In its sample, this clone was seen a few times. The gene calls are TRBV6-6 and TRBJ2-1, with D possibly called TRBD1 or TRBD2 (5 bases each). V lost 5 bases and J 8 bases, leaving 19 bases between the germline ends. The CDR3 loop spans 15 amino acids. The V gene's germline CDR1 is MNHNY and CDR2 SVGAGI (reference sequence). The CDR3 loop reads CASSPGTLRAHEQFF. In DNA, the CDR3 is TGTGCCAGCAGTCCTGGGACGCTAAGGGCCCATGAGCAGTTCTTC.

This clone was seen more than once but under ten times. The rearrangement uses TRBV5-1 and TRBJ2-1, with D maybe TRBD1 (6 bases). Germline CDR1 is SGHRS and CDR2 is YFSETQ. The CDR3 loop spans 14 amino acids. The V and J ends lost 3 bases and 2 bases respectively, with 9 bases between them. The chain's CDR3 is CASSSDSPYNEQFF. The CDR3 bases are TGCGCCAGCAGCTCGGACAGCCCCTACAATGAGCAGTTCTTC.

In this sample, this clone turned up a few times. The rearrangement joins TRBV30 to TRBJ2-2, with D unclear. There are 14 residues in the CDR3. V gave up 4 bases and J gave up 0 bases, with 9 bases separating them. Germline V gene lookup returns CDR1 GTSNPN and CDR2 SVGIG (reference sequence). The CDR3 sequence is CAWKADANTGELFF. In nucleotides, the CDR3 is TGTGCCTGGAAGGCTGACGCGAACACCGGGGAGCTGTTTTTT.

This clone came up a few times. CDR3 sequence reads: CAWSGLPSWGQNEKLFF. The CDR3 DNA follows: TGTGCCTGGAGTGGCCTTCCTTCTTGGGGGCAAAATGAAAAACTGTTTTTT. The chain links TRBV30 to TRBJ1-4; tentative D call: TRBD1 (6 bases). Deletions cut 1 base from V and 5 bases from J, with 20 bases between. The CDR3 runs 17 residues. Germline CDR1 and CDR2: GTSNPN and SVGIG (reference sequence).

This clone was seen only a few times. V usage is TRBV6-1 and J usage is TRBJ2-1; 9 bases are a match to TRBD1. This CDR3 region has 15 residues. Germline assignment: CDR1 MNHNS and CDR2 SASEGT. Trimming at V came to 3 bases and at J to 8 bases, leaving 8 bases not matched to a gene. The CDR3: CASSDRTGADYEQFF. CDR3 DNA: TGTGCCAGCAGTGATAGGACAGGGGCGGACTATGAGCAGTTCTTC.

A few counts support this clone. The chain has TRBV11-2 and TRBJ2-1; D is possibly TRBD1 (6 bases). Trimming shortened V by 5 bases and J by 0 bases, and 14 bases separated the two germline ends. The germline V gene has CDR1 SGHAT and CDR2 FQNNGV. The CDR3 extends over 16 amino acids. The DNA of the CDR3 is TGTGCCAGCAGCCCCATCGGACAGAGCTCCTACAATGAGCAGTTCTTC. Amino acid sequence: CASSPIGQSSYNEQFF.

CDR3 amino acids: CAWQTGLNTGELFF. Here the CDR3 DNA reads TGTGCCTGGCAAACCGGGCTGAACACCGGGGAGCTGTTTTTT. The J gene is TRBJ2-2, the V gene TRBV30; the D is unclear. The CDR3 totals 14 residues. Germline V gives CDR1 GTSNPN, CDR2 SVGIG (reference sequence). Trimming stripped 5 bases from V and 1 base from J, with 11 bases between.

This chain uses TRBV11-2 with TRBJ2-1; D is ambiguous. V was trimmed by 0 bases and J by 9 bases, leaving 9 bases between them. The CDR3 has 13 residues. The germline gives CDR1 SGHAT, CDR2 FQNNGV. The CDR3 DNA reads TGTGCCAGCAGCTTAGATCAGGTGGTTGAGCAGTTCTTC. Its protein product is CASSLDQVVEQFF.

This rearrangement joins TRBV7-3 to TRBJ1-1; D might be TRBD1 (5 bases). Germline-derived CDR1 and CDR2 are SGHTA and FQGTGA. The V and J ends lost 6 bases and 2 bases respectively, with 19 bases between them. There are 16 residues in the CDR3. CDR3 in DNA: TGTGCCAGCAGTCGCAATTGGGGCAGGGTAAACACTGAAGCTTTCTTT. Translating gives CASSRNWGRVNTEAFF.

V is TRBV10-3 and J is TRBJ1-4; D uncertain. V was trimmed by 0 bases and J by 4 bases, leaving 15 bases between them. This CDR3 is 17 amino acids long. Germline CDR1 and CDR2: ENHRY and SYGVKD. This CDR3 is CAISESNRRFHNEKLFF. CDR3 bases: TGTGCCATCAGTGAGTCGAACAGACGATTTCATAATGAAAAACTGTTTTTT.

The chain carries TRBV30 and TRBJ2-5; tentative D call: TRBD1 (5 bases). Germline loops: CDR1 GTSNPN, CDR2 SVGIG (reference sequence). CDR3 size: 14 residues. V was pared by 0 bases and J by 4 bases, with 12 bases between. The CDR3 region is CAWSVRGSRETQYF. The CDR3 nucleotides are TGTGCCTGGAGTGTAAGGGGCTCACGAGAGACCCAGTACTTC.

The chain carries TRBV5-1 and TRBJ1-4; 8 bases fit TRBD1. Trimming took 2 bases from V and 6 from J; bases not matched to a gene: 6. This CDR3 comprises 15 residues. Germline CDR1 and CDR2: SGHRS and YFSETQ. CDR3 sequence reads: CASSFGQGGDEKLFF. CDR3 DNA: TGCGCCAGCAGCTTCGGACAGGGAGGGGATGAAAAACTGTTTTTT.

This clone was detected only a few times. The J gene is TRBJ2-5, the V gene TRBV7-9; the D gene is possibly TRBD2 (6 bases). Germline CDR1 is SEHNR and CDR2 is FQNEAQ (reference sequence). This CDR3 has 14 residues. The V and J ends lost 6 bases and 1 base respectively, with 12 bases between them. The CDR3 loop is CASSQYGGQETQYF. CDR3 DNA: TGTGCCAGCAGTCAATACGGGGGCCAAGAGACCCAGTACTTC. The full variable domain, its missing parts supplied by reference TRBV7-9 and TRBJ2-5, is DTGVSQNPRHKITKRGQNVTFRCDPISEHNRLYWYRQTLGQGPEFLTYFQNEAQLEKSRLLSDRFSAERPKGSFSTLEIQRTEQGDSAMYLCASSQYGGQETQYFGPGTRLLVL.

The J gene is TRBJ2-6, the V gene TRBV2; D ambiguous. Germline lookup yields CDR1 SNHLY and CDR2 FYNNEI. Trimming removed 3 bases from V and 0 bases from J, with 3 bases in between. This CDR3 is built from 14 residues. CDR3 loop: CASSDFSGANVLTF. CDR3 DNA sequence: TGTGCCAGCAGTGACTTCTCTGGGGCCAACGTCCTGACTTTC.

This clone was detected only a few times. V usage is TRBV9 and J usage is TRBJ2-1; possible D gene TRBD2, 6 bases. The germline V and J ends were trimmed by 0 bases and 9 bases, with 13 bases remaining between them. CDR3 length: 14 amino acids. Germline V gene data show CDR1 as SGDLS and CDR2 as YYNGEE. This CDR3 reads CASSVGSGGVEQFF. The CDR3, as DNA: TGTGCCAGCAGCGTAGGGTCCGGGGGTGTTGAGCAGTTCTTC.

V usage is TRBV6-5 and J usage is TRBJ1-5; D is undetermined. V lost 0 bases to trimming and J lost 4 bases, with 10 bases between them. From germline, CDR1 is MNHEY and CDR2 SVGAGI. The CDR3 runs to 15 residues. The CDR3 loop is CASSYSNPRNQPQHF. The CDR3 DNA reads as TGTGCCAGCAGTTACTCGAATCCGCGAAATCAGCCCCAGCATTTT.

This clone came up a few times. The rearrangement links TRBV7-2 to TRBJ1-5; a possible D gene is TRBD1 (5 bases). Germline CDR1 SGHTA, CDR2 FQGNSA. CDR3 size: 14 residues. Trimming pared 1 base from V and 7 bases from J, leaving 11 bases between. The DNA of the CDR3 is TGTGCCAGCAGCTTAGTTCCAGGGAACCAGCCCCAGCATTTT. As protein: CASSLVPGNQPQHF.

The table lists this clone with a few counts. The chain joins TRBV30 to TRBJ1-1; D is uncertain. Trimming took 4 bases from V and 0 from J, leaving 12 bases between them. Germline values: CDR1 GTSNPN, CDR2 SVGIG (reference sequence). The CDR3 runs to 14 residues. CDR3 protein: CAWTIQRVNTEAFF. The CDR3 DNA reads TGTGCCTGGACTATACAGAGAGTGAACACTGAAGCTTTCTTT.

This clone has more than one count but fewer than ten. The chain joins TRBV7-2 to TRBJ2-1, with TRBD2 matching over 9 bases. CDR1 and CDR2 from the germline V gene are SGHTA and FQGNSA. The V and J ends lost 2 bases and 15 bases, in that order; junction bases with no gene match: 8. The CDR3 loop spans 13 amino acids. The CDR3 sequence is CASSLLGGRGPFF. The DNA of the CDR3 is TGTGCCAGCAGCTTATTGGGCGGGAGGGGGCCGTTCTTC.

The chain has TRBV28 and TRBJ1-6, with D unclear. Looked up from germline, CDR1 is MDHEN and CDR2 is SYDVKM. The CDR3 is 16 amino acids. V lost 5 bases and J lost 7, with 18 bases in between. CDR3: CASSIDPGRRNSPLHF. CDR3 sequence (DNA): TGTGCCAGCAGTATAGACCCTGGACGGCGAAATTCACCCCTCCACTTT.

This clone showed up just a few times. This rearrangement joins TRBV7-2 to TRBJ2-7; D is uncertain. V was pared by 5 bases and J by 1 base, with 18 bases between. The CDR3 has 16 amino acids. From germline, CDR1 is SGHTA and CDR2 FQGNSA. CDR3 residues: CASSPMNPEFSYEQYF. CDR3 sequence (DNA): TGTGCCAGCAGCCCTATGAACCCCGAATTTTCCTACGAGCAGTACTTC.

V gene TRBV11-2 combines with J gene TRBJ2-4, with a weak D call TRBD1 (6 bases). The CDR3 contains 14 residues. Trimming took 5 bases from V and 5 from J, leaving 13 bases between them. Germline V gene data show CDR1 as SGHAT and CDR2 as FQNNGV. The CDR3 protein is CASSLGTSQNIQYF. CDR3 in DNA: TGTGCCAGCAGCCTCGGGACATCGCAAAACATTCAGTACTTC.

The genes are TRBV29-1 and TRBJ1-1; D perhaps matches TRBD1 (6 bases). Germline V lookup: CDR1 SQVTM, CDR2 ANQGSEA. Trimming removed 6 bases from V and 4 bases from J, with 21 bases in between. The CDR3 runs 15 residues. CDR3 nucleotide sequence: TGCAGCGTCCAACGGACGGACGGCAGGGGCACTGAAGCTTTCTTT. Translated: CSVQRTDGRGTEAFF.

Only a few counts were recorded for this clone. This chain joins TRBV10-3 and TRBJ2-7; D uncertain. V shed 3 bases and J shed 3 bases, with 15 bases lying between them. Germline lookup yields CDR1 ENHRY and CDR2 SYGVKD. The CDR3 is 15 residues long. The CDR3 sequence: CAISDDDRGNYEQYF. In DNA, the CDR3 is TGTGCCATCAGTGACGATGATCGCGGAAACTACGAGCAGTACTTC.